The entry below describes one T cell receptor (beta chain). Germline V CDR1 and CDR2: LNHDA, SQIVND (reference sequence). The CDR3 is made up of 13 amino acids. Trimming shortened V by 6 bases and J by 1 base, and 9 bases separated the two germline ends. This specimen belongs to a study of blood T cell repertoires in COVID-19. Study details: T cells, B-cell-depleted T cells, or PBMCs supplied cDNA or gDNA.

Clones were read by immunoSEQ multiplex PCR, and TCRdb kept only the in-frame ones, dropping some. The profile covers tens of thousands of clones, with just over 85% appearing a single time and 12% taken by the ten largest. The receptor's source is a man in his 70s with active COVID-19. The rearrangement joins TRBV19 to TRBJ1-2, with D uncertain. Material: peripheral blood. The CDR3 loop reads CASSERGNYGYTF. The CDR3 nucleotides read TGTGCCAGTAGCGAGCGGGGTAACTATGGCTACACCTTC.